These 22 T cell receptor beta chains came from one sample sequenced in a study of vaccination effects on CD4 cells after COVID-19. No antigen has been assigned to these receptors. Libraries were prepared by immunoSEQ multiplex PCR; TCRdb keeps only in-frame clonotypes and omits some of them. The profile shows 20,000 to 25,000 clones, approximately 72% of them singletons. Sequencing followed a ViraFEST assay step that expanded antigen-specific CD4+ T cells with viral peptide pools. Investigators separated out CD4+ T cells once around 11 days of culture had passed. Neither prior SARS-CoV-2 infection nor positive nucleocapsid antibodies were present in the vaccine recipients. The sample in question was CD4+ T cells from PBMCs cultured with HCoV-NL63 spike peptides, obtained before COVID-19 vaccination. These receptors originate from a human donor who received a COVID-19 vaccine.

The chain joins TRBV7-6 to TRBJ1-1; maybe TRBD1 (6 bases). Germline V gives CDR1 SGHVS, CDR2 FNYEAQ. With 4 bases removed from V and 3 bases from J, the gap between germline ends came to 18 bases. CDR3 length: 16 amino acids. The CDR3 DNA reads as TGTGCCAGCAGCTCCCCACCCAGGGAGGGGGACACTGAAGCTTTCTTT. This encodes CASSSPPREGDTEAFF.

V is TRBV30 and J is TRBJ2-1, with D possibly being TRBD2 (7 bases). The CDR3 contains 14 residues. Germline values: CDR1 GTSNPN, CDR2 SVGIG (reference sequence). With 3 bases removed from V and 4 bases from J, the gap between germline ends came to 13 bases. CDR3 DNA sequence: TGTGCCTGGAGGGGCGGGGGCCCTTACAATGAGCAGTTCTTC. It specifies CAWRGGGPYNEQFF.

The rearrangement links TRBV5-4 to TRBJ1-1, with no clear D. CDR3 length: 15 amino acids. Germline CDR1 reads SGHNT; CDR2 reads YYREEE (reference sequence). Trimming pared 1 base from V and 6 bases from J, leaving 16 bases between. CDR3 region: CASSLYPGGLAEAFF. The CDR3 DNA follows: TGTGCCAGCAGCTTGTACCCCGGCGGATTGGCTGAAGCTTTCTTT.

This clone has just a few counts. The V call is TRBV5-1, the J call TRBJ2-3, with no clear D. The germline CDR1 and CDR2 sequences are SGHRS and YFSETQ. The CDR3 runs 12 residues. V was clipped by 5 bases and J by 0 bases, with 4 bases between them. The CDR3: CASRQSTDTQYF. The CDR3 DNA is TGCGCCAGCAGACAGAGCACAGATACGCAGTATTTT.

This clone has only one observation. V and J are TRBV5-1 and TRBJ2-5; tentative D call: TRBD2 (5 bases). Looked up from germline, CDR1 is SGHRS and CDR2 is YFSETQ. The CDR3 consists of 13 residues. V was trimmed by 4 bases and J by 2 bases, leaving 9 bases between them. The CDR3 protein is CASSGSEQETQYF. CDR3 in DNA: TGCGCCAGCAGCGGTAGCGAACAAGAGACCCAGTACTTC.

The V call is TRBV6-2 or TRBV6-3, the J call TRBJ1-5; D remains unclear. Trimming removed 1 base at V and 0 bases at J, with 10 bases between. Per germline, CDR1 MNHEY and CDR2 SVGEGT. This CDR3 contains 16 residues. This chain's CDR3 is CASSYYADYSNQPQHF. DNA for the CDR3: TGTGCCAGCAGTTACTATGCAGACTATAGCAATCAGCCCCAGCATTTT.

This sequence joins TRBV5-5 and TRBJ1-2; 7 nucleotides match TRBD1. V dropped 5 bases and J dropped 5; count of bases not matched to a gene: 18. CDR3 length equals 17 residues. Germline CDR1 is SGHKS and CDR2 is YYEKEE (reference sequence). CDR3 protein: CASSSIGTAEFRYGYTF. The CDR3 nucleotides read TGTGCCAGCAGTTCGATCGGGACAGCAGAATTTAGGTATGGCTACACCTTC.

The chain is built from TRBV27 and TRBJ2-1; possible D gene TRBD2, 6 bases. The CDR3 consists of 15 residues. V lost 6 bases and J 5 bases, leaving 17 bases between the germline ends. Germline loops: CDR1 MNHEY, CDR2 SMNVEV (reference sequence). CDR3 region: CASSLSGTSHNEQFF. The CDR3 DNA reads TGTGCCAGCAGCCTGTCCGGGACTTCCCACAATGAGCAGTTCTTC.

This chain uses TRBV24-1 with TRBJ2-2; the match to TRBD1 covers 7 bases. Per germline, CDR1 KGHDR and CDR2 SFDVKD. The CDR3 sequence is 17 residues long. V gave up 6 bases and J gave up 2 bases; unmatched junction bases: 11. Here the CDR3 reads CATSTWGTVSNTGELFF. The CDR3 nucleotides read TGTGCCACCAGTACCTGGGGGACAGTATCAAACACCGGGGAGCTGTTTTTT.

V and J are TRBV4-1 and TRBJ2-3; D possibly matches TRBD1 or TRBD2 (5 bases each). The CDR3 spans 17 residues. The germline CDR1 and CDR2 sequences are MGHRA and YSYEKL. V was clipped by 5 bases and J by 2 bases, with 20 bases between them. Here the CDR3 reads CASSFPRETGATDTQYF. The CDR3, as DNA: TGCGCCAGCAGCTTCCCCAGGGAGACGGGCGCCACAGATACGCAGTATTTT.

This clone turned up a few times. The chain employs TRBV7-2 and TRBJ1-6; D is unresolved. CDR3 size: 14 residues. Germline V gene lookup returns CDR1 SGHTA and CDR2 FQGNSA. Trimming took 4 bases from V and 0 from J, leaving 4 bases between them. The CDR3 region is CASSYSSYNSPLHF. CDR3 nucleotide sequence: TGTGCCAGCAGCTACAGCTCCTATAATTCACCCCTCCACTTT. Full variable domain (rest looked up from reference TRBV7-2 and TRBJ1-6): GAGVSQSPSNKVTEKGKDVELRCDPISGHTALYWYRQSLGQGLEFLIYFQGNSAPDKSGLPSDRFSAERTGGSVSTLTIQRTQQEDSAVYLCASSYSSYNSPLHFGNGTRLTVT.

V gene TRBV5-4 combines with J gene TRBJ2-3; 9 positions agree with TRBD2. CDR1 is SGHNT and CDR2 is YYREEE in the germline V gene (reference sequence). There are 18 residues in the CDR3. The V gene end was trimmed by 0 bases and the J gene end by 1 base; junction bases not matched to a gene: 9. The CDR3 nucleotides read TGTGCCAGCAGCTTGGAGATTAGCGGGAGACGGCGCACAGATACGCAGTATTTT. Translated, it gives CASSLEISGRRRTDTQYF.

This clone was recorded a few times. This CDR3 is CASSQYTGGGDTGELFF. CDR3 nucleotide sequence: TGTGCCAGCAGCCAATACACAGGGGGCGGTGACACCGGGGAGCTGTTTTTT. V usage is TRBV7-6 and J usage is TRBJ2-2; 9 bases align to TRBD1. Trimming removed 5 bases from V and 3 bases from J; junction bases left unmatched: 10. The germline CDR1 and CDR2 sequences are SGHVS and FNYEAQ. This CDR3 is 17 amino acids long.

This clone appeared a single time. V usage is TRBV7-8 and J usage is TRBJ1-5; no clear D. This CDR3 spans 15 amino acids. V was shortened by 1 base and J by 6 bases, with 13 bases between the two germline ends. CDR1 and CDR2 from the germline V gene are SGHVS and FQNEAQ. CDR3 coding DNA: TGTGCCAGCAGCTTAGTATCAGCCAGTAGTCAGCCCCAGCATTTT. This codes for CASSLVSASSQPQHF.

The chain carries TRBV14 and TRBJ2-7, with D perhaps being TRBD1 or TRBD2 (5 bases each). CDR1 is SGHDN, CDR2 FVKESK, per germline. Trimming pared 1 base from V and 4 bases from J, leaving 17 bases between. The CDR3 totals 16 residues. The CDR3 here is CASSQVPPGQLYEQYF. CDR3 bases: TGTGCCAGCAGCCAAGTGCCCCCGGGGCAGTTGTACGAGCAGTACTTC.

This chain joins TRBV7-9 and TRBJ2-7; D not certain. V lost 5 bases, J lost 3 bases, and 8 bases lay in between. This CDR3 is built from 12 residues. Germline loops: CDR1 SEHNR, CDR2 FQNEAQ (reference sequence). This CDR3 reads CASSPRIYEQYF. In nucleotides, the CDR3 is TGTGCCAGCAGCCCCCGGATCTACGAGCAGTACTTC.

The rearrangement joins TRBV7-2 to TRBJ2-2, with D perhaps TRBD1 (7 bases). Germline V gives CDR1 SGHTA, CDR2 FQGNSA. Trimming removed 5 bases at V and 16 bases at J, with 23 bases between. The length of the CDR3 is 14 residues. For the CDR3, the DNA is TGTGCCAGCAGCGAAGGGGGACTCAGGGGGGTGTCGTTTTTT. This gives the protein CASSEGGLRGVSFF.

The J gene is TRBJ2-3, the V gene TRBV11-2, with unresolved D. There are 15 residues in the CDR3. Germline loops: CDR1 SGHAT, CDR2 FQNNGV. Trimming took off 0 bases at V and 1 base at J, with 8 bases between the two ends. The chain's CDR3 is CASSLDPRGTDTQYF. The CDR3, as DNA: TGTGCCAGCAGCTTAGATCCCCGGGGCACAGATACGCAGTATTTT.

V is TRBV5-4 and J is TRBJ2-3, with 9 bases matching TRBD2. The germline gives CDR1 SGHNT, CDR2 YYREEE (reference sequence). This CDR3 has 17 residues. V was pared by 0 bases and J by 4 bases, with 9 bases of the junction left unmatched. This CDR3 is CASSLVTASGNADTQYF. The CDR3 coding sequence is TGTGCCAGCAGCTTGGTTACGGCTAGCGGGAACGCAGATACGCAGTATTTT.

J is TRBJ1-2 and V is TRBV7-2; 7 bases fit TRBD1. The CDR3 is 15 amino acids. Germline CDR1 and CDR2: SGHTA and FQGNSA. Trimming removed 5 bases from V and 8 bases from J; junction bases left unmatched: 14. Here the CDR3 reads CASSPYRTHRGGYTF. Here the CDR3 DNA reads TGTGCCAGCAGCCCCTATCGGACTCACAGGGGAGGCTACACCTTC. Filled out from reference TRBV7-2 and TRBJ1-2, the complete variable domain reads GAGVSQSPSNKVTEKGKDVELRCDPISGHTALYWYRQSLGQGLEFLIYFQGNSAPDKSGLPSDRFSAERTGGSVSTLTIQRTQQEDSAVYLCASSPYRTHRGGYTFGSGTRLTVV.

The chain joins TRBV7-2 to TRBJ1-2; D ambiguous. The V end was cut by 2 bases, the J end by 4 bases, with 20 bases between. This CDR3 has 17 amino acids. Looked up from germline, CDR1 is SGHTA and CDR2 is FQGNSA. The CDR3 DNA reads TGTGCCAGCAGCTTAATCCGGGAGGACTTCAGGACCTATGGCTACACCTTC. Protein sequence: CASSLIREDFRTYGYTF.

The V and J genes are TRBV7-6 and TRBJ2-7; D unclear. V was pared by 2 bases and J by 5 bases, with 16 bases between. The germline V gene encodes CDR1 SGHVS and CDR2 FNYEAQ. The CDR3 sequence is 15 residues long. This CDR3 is CASSLLYSIPDEQYF. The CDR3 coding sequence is TGTGCCAGCAGCTTACTTTATTCGATACCCGACGAGCAGTACTTC.